One sample yielded the 27 T cell receptor beta chains listed below, sequenced in a study of blood T cell dynamics during melanoma immunotherapy. Time point specified: pre-treatment baseline. This table comes from immunoSEQ multiplex PCR, and its TCRdb copy is limited to in-frame clones, with some not included. Among over 20,000 clones listed, about nine tenths were seen once. The specimen comprised blood, sampled from a patient treated with checkpoint blockade. These receptors were taken from a human donor with melanoma.

This chain connects TRBV14 to TRBJ1-2; a weak D match, TRBD1 (5 bases). Germline-derived CDR1 and CDR2 are SGHDN and FVKESK. The CDR3 is 13 amino acids. V lost 0 bases to trimming and J lost 7 bases, with 9 bases between them. Here the CDR3 reads CASSQEGRFGYTF. The CDR3 DNA sequence: TGTGCCAGCAGCCAAGAGGGACGGTTTGGCTACACCTTC.

The J gene is TRBJ2-7, the V gene TRBV2, with 11 positions matching TRBD2. From germline, CDR1 is SNHLY and CDR2 FYNNEI. V was clipped by 8 bases and J by 0 bases; unmatched bases: 12. This CDR3 is built from 17 residues. The chain's CDR3 is CASSPGLAATPSYEQYF. The CDR3 DNA follows: TGTGCCAGCTCCCCGGGACTAGCGGCAACTCCCTCCTACGAGCAGTACTTC.

In its sample, this clone was seen a few times. The V gene is TRBV7-2, the J gene TRBJ2-3; D not resolved. There are 15 residues in the CDR3. V was pared by 3 bases and J by 0 bases, with 10 bases between. Germline loops: CDR1 SGHTA, CDR2 FQGNSA. The CDR3 reads CASSFSPSSTDTQYF. Here the CDR3 DNA reads TGTGCCAGCAGCTTTAGCCCCTCTAGCACAGATACGCAGTATTTT.

The gene calls are TRBV18 and TRBJ2-7; TRBD2 might be the D (7 bases). The CDR3 totals 14 residues. Germline CDR1 KGHSH, CDR2 LQKENI. V lost 1 base to trimming and J lost 2 bases, with 9 bases between them. The CDR3 DNA sequence: TGTGCCAGCTCACCACAAGGGGGGGCCTACGAGCAGTACTTC. Protein product: CASSPQGGAYEQYF.

This chain joins TRBV7-2 and TRBJ1-2; a possible D gene is TRBD1 (5 bases). The CDR3 extends over 14 amino acids. Trimming pared 1 base from V and 4 bases from J, leaving 10 bases between. Germline loops: CDR1 SGHTA, CDR2 FQGNSA. Here the CDR3 reads CASSLVQGPYGYTF. The CDR3 DNA is TGTGCCAGCAGCTTAGTGCAGGGTCCCTATGGCTACACCTTC.

This chain connects TRBV6-5 to TRBJ1-1; no firm D call. Germline V lookup: CDR1 MNHEY, CDR2 SVGAGI. This CDR3 region has 14 residues. V gave up 7 bases and J gave up 0 bases, with 12 bases separating them. CDR3 sequence reads: CASKRAGVNTEAFF. CDR3 in DNA: TGTGCCAGCAAAAGGGCGGGCGTGAACACTGAAGCTTTCTTT.

This sequence joins TRBV28 and TRBJ1-5; D is ambiguous. CDR1 is MDHEN, CDR2 SYDVKM, per germline. This CDR3 region has 11 residues. The V end was cut by 5 bases, the J end by 5 bases, with 4 bases between. The CDR3 region has the DNA TGTGCCAGCAGTGGATATCAGCCCCAGCATTTT. Translated: CASSGYQPQHF.

The rearrangement links TRBV23-1 to TRBJ2-7; TRBD2 aligns across 8 bases. TRBV23-1 is treated as an ORF (open reading frame) with a function not yet certain. V lost 0 bases to trimming and J lost 3 bases; unmatched junction nucleotides: 10. The CDR3 consists of 17 residues. CDR3 in DNA: TGCGCCAGCAGTCAATCGTACGGGGGGGGGACCTACTACGAGCAGTACTTC. Translation: CASSQSYGGGTYYEQYF.

The chain combines TRBV19 with TRBJ1-1; 8 bases are a match to TRBD1. The CDR3 totals 15 residues. V was pared by 7 bases and J by 4 bases, with 11 bases of the junction left unmatched. CDR1 and CDR2 from the germline V gene are LNHDA and SQIVND (reference sequence). CDR3 residues: CASIAWTGYVTEAFF. CDR3 nucleotide sequence: TGTGCCAGTATAGCGTGGACAGGGTATGTCACTGAAGCTTTCTTT.

The chain recombines TRBV11-3 with TRBJ1-1; unclear D gene. Germline loops: CDR1 SGHNT, CDR2 YENEEA. The CDR3 totals 13 residues. The V end lost 2 bases, the J end lost 1 base, and 5 bases lay between the germline ends. Here the CDR3 reads CASSLFWNTEAFF. CDR3 bases: TGTGCCAGCAGCTTATTTTGGAACACTGAAGCTTTCTTT.

This chain joins TRBV7-2 and TRBJ2-7; 9 bases align to TRBD1. Trimming cost V 8 bases and J 2 bases; bases outside gene matches: 7. Per germline, CDR1 SGHTA and CDR2 FQGNSA. CDR3 size: 14 residues. The CDR3 loop is CASGDRVPPYEQYF. The CDR3 coding sequence is TGTGCCAGCGGGGACAGGGTCCCGCCCTACGAGCAGTACTTC.

The CDR3 bases are TGTGCCAGCAGTCCGACCCGCCAGGGCATGGTTTATCAGCCCCAGCATTTT. Translated, it gives CASSPTRQGMVYQPQHF. This sequence joins TRBV28 and TRBJ1-5; tentative D call: TRBD1 (5 bases). CDR1 is MDHEN, CDR2 SYDVKM, per germline. The V end was cut by 5 bases, the J end by 5 bases, with 22 bases between. The CDR3 is 17 residues long.

The chain uses TRBV4-1 and TRBJ1-3; D remains unclear. The ends were cut back, 2 bases at V and 2 bases at J, with 7 bases in the middle. Germline assignment: CDR1 MGHRA and CDR2 YSYEKL. CDR3 length: 14 residues. In DNA, the CDR3 is TGCGCCAGCAGCCAACCCAGCGCTGGAAACACCATATATTTT. Translated, it gives CASSQPSAGNTIYF.

This chain links TRBV7-2 with TRBJ2-3; D not resolved. The CDR3 sequence is 14 residues long. With 5 bases removed from V and 0 bases from J, the gap between germline ends came to 9 bases. Looked up from germline, CDR1 is SGHTA and CDR2 is FQGNSA. CDR3 sequence reads: CASSVSRSTDTQYF. The CDR3 nucleotides read TGTGCCAGCAGCGTTAGCAGGAGCACAGATACGCAGTATTTT. The full variable domain, in which reference TRBV7-2 and TRBJ2-3 provide the parts outside the CDR3, is GAGVSQSPSNKVTEKGKDVELRCDPISGHTALYWYRQSLGQGLEFLIYFQGNSAPDKSGLPSDRFSAERTGGSVSTLTIQRTQQEDSAVYLCASSVSRSTDTQYFGPGTRLTVL.

The CDR3 coding sequence is TGTGCCAGTAGTATCCGGGGAGAGGTAAGCTCCTACGAGCAGTACTTC. It is translated as CASSIRGEVSSYEQYF. V gene TRBV19 combines with J gene TRBJ2-7, with D possibly being TRBD2 (5 bases). Deletions cut 3 bases from V and 0 bases from J, with 15 bases between. CDR1 LNHDA and CDR2 SQIVND come from the germline V gene (reference sequence). The CDR3 contains 16 residues.

The chain employs TRBV30 and TRBJ2-6; the D is unclear. Between the trimmed V and J ends, which lost 4 bases and 0 bases, there was a span of 4 bases. Germline lookup yields CDR1 GTSNPN and CDR2 SVGIG (reference sequence). The CDR3 loop spans 13 amino acids. The CDR3 coding sequence is TGTGCCTGGACAACCTCTGGGGCCAACGTCCTGACTTTC. Protein: CAWTTSGANVLTF.

J is TRBJ1-4 and V is TRBV2; D gene unclear. Germline V gives CDR1 SNHLY, CDR2 FYNNEI. Between the trimmed V and J ends, which lost 5 bases and 5 bases, there was a span of 9 bases. This CDR3 is built from 13 residues. Here the CDR3 reads CASSSYRNEKLFF. The CDR3 DNA reads as TGTGCCAGCAGTTCCTACAGAAATGAAAAACTGTTTTTT.

The chain links TRBV5-1 to TRBJ2-2, with 7 bases matching TRBD1. The germline CDR1 and CDR2 sequences are SGHRS and YFSETQ. The CDR3 consists of 14 residues. The trim removed 0 bases at V and 5 bases at J, leaving 1 base unmatched. CDR3 sequence: CASSLGGQTGELFF. The DNA of the CDR3 is TGCGCCAGCAGCTTGGGGGGACAGACCGGGGAGCTGTTTTTT.

V is TRBV19 and J is TRBJ2-2; 7 positions agree with TRBD2. V was clipped by 7 bases and J by 0 bases; unmatched bases: 20. CDR1 is LNHDA and CDR2 is SQIVND in the germline V gene (reference sequence). This CDR3 comprises 20 residues. The CDR3 bases are TGTGCCAGTACCGTATGGGGGGGTCGTAGGGGAAAGACGAACACCGGGGAGCTGTTTTTT. Amino acids: CASTVWGGRRGKTNTGELFF.

The chain has TRBV9 and TRBJ1-2; possibly TRBD1 for D (5 bases). The germline V gene encodes CDR1 SGDLS and CDR2 YYNGEE. The CDR3 is made up of 15 amino acids. Trimming removed 4 bases from V and 2 bases from J, with 15 bases in between. The CDR3 region has the DNA TGTGCCAGCAGCCCCCCCGGGACGCTGAACTATGGCTACACCTTC. Its translation is CASSPPGTLNYGYTF. The whole variable domain, remainder taken from reference TRBV9 and TRBJ1-2, is DSGVTQTPKHLITATGQRVTLRCSPRSGDLSVYWYQQSLDQGLQFLIQYYNGEERAKGNILERFSAQQFPDLHSELNLSSLELGDSALYFCASSPPGTLNYGYTFGSGTRLTVV.

As concerns this clone: Relative to the germline gene, one junction end is altered; a read error may explain this. The genes are TRBV30 and TRBJ2-2; TRBD1 is a possible D gene (5 bases). CDR3 length: 14 amino acids. CDR1 is GTSNPN and CDR2 is SVGIG in the germline V gene (reference sequence). The CDR3 reads CAWSGGPKTGELFF. The CDR3 bases are TGTGCCTGGAGTGGGGGCCCGAAGACCGGGGAGCTGTTTTTT.

This clone appeared a few times. V is TRBV19 and J is TRBJ2-7, with D possibly matching TRBD2 (5 bases). CDR3 length: 12 residues. Looked up from germline, CDR1 is LNHDA and CDR2 is SQIVND (reference sequence). Deletions cut 9 bases from V and 7 bases from J, with 16 bases between. This chain's CDR3 is CASPLGGGEQYF. In DNA, the CDR3 is TGTGCCAGCCCCCTAGGAGGAGGTGAGCAGTACTTC.

The chain couples TRBV5-1 to TRBJ1-2; 7 bases match TRBD1. V was clipped by 6 bases and J by 1 base; unmatched bases: 12. In germline, CDR1 is SGHRS, CDR2 YFSETQ. The CDR3 extends over 16 amino acids. As DNA, the CDR3 is TGCGCCAGCAACCAAGGATCGGGACAGTTTAACTATGGCTACACCTTC. Its protein is CASNQGSGQFNYGYTF.

The J gene is TRBJ2-5, the V gene TRBV7-9; the D gene is possibly TRBD1 (5 bases). Trimming cost V 0 bases and J 5 bases, with 13 bases left between them. CDR3 length: 15 amino acids. Germline V gives CDR1 SEHNR, CDR2 FQNEAQ (reference sequence). DNA of the CDR3: TGTGCCAGCAGCTTAGCGGGGCAGGCCCGGGAGACCCAGTACTTC. It yields the protein CASSLAGQARETQYF.

The rearrangement links TRBV19 to TRBJ1-5, with D possibly being TRBD1 (5 bases). Germline V gene data show CDR1 as LNHDA and CDR2 as SQIVND (reference sequence). This CDR3 is 15 amino acids long. V dropped 5 bases and J dropped 2 bases, with 13 bases sitting between them. In nucleotides, the CDR3 is TGTGCCAGTAGTCTGGGGCGTCAGGGCAATCAGCCCCAGCATTTT. Translating gives CASSLGRQGNQPQHF.

This chain connects TRBV5-1 to TRBJ1-2, with a weak D call TRBD1 (6 bases). This CDR3 has 16 amino acids. Between the trimmed V and J ends, which lost 3 bases and 3 bases, there was a span of 18 bases. Germline V gives CDR1 SGHRS, CDR2 YFSETQ. For the CDR3, the DNA is TGCGCCAGCAGCTCCAAGGGGGGAGACACATACTATGGCTACACCTTC. This codes for CASSSKGGDTYYGYTF.

CDR3 sequence reads: CASSLRAGKNIQYF. CDR3 DNA: TGTGCCAGCAGCTTACGGGCGGGGAAAAACATTCAGTACTTC. The rearrangement uses TRBV7-3 and TRBJ2-4; a possible D gene is TRBD2 (6 bases). V lost 2 bases, J lost 4 bases, and 9 bases lay in between. The germline V gene encodes CDR1 SGHTA and CDR2 FQGTGA. This CDR3 spans 14 amino acids.